The text below deals with one T cell receptor beta chain. This receptor's antigen is unknown. It has no much larger one-base neighbor in the sample; base qualities were not kept. V is cut by 2 bases and J by 0 bases, and the space between the germline ends is 12 bases. The germline V gene sets CDR1 to ENHRY and CDR2 to SYGVKD. The CDR3 runs 16 amino acids, cysteine and phenylalanine included. Of the read, only the CDR3 DNA is kept; its 48 bases are in frame from base 1. The sample belongs to a study of control samples from healthy donors and cancer patients (TCRdb year 2020). Libraries were made using the immunoSEQ multiplex PCR assay. Imported from immuneACCESS, the table was reduced by TCRdb to in-frame sequences with V and J called. These copies leave out some clones; in studies compared against another copy, an unresolved V gene accounts for under half, and the cause of the remainder is not known. This sample comprises 350,000 to 450,000 clones, 90% of them detected only once. The ten largest clonotypes hold roughly 6.4% of the sample.

This clonotype was obtained from a man in his forties with head and neck cancer. The chain uses TRBV10-3 and TRBJ2-3; the D gene lacks a confident call. The specimen sequenced was PBMCs. The DNA sequence follows: TGTGCCATCAGTGAGCGCCCCCTGACGAGCACAGATACGCAGTATTTT. Translation gives CAISERPLTSTDTQYF.